The T cell receptor beta chain described here comes from a study of vaccination effects on CD4 cells after COVID-19. Overall study context: Sample donation by two convalescent patients took place 16 days and one week before vaccination.

On this clone: Antigen specificity is unknown.

The protocol was immunoSEQ multiplex PCR, while the TCRdb copy is restricted to in-frame clones and leaves out a portion. The data show some 30,000 clones, approximately 72% seen once. ViraFEST used viral peptide pools to expand antigen-specific CD4+ T cells before sequencing. Subsequent to roughly 9 days of culture, CD4+ T cells were isolated. Their SARS-CoV-2 infection, verified by PCR, occurred between March and December 2020. Cultures of 2 million or so PBMC per well contained 9.5 to 10 IU/ml IL-2 plus 10 ug/ml peptides. The V gene's germline CDR1 is KGHDR and CDR2 SFDVKD. V dropped 3 bases and J dropped 5 bases, with 19 bases sitting between them. CDR3 length equals 17 residues.

The sequences come from CD4+ T cells from PBMCs cultured with a peptide pool, collected before COVID-19 vaccination. The receptor comes from a human donor who had a prior SARS-CoV-2 infection. The chain couples TRBV24-1 to TRBJ2-1, with D possibly TRBD2 on 5 matching bases. CDR3: CATSDRAPGTENNEQFF. CDR3 DNA sequence: TGTGCCACCAGTGATCGGGCCCCGGGAACAGAGAACAATGAGCAGTTCTTC.